The 29 T cell receptor beta chains given below trace back to one sample, sequenced in a study of cytomegalovirus exposure and HLA in healthy donors. Amplification used 60 Vbeta primers and 13 Jbeta primers. Produced via immunoSEQ multiplex PCR; TCRdb's table is partial and in-frame only. The sample yields about 64,000 clones, about 85% seen once. The sequencing input was PBMCs. These receptors came from a female donor in good health and CMV-seronegative.

This clone is a singleton in its sample. J is TRBJ1-2 and V is TRBV5-1; perhaps TRBD1 as D (6 bases). The CDR3 is made up of 13 amino acids. The V gene lost 2 bases and the J gene lost 7 bases, with 12 bases spanning the gap. Germline lookup yields CDR1 SGHRS and CDR2 YFSETQ. CDR3 residues: CASSLQGGCGYTF. For the CDR3, the DNA is TGCGCCAGCAGCTTACAGGGAGGGTGTGGCTACACCTTC.

The chain combines TRBV5-4 with TRBJ2-5, with 9 bases fitting TRBD2. CDR3 length: 14 residues. The ends lost 5 bases at V and 2 bases at J; junction bases unmatched: 4. The germline CDR1 and CDR2 sequences are SGHNT and YYREEE (reference sequence). This chain's CDR3 is CASRPTSGQETQYF. The CDR3 nucleotides are TGTGCCAGCAGACCAACTAGCGGGCAAGAGACCCAGTACTTC.

The chain joins TRBV27 to TRBJ1-5; D may be TRBD1 (6 bases). CDR3 length: 18 residues. Trimming shortened V by 0 bases and J by 4 bases, and 19 bases separated the two germline ends. Germline V gene data show CDR1 as MNHEY and CDR2 as SMNVEV (reference sequence). CDR3 region: CASSLSPLRGSGNQPQHF. CDR3 DNA sequence: TGTGCCAGCAGTTTATCTCCCCTCAGGGGTTCGGGGAATCAGCCCCAGCATTTT.

The chain is built from TRBV19 and TRBJ2-2, with D possibly being TRBD1 (5 bases). This CDR3 contains 15 residues. The V end was cut by 4 bases, the J end by 0 bases, with 9 bases between. Germline V gene data show CDR1 as LNHDA and CDR2 as SQIVND (reference sequence). In nucleotides, the CDR3 is TGTGCCAGTAGTACAGACAGATCGAACACCGGGGAGCTGTTTTTT. Encoded protein: CASSTDRSNTGELFF.

This clone was seen a few times. The chain uses TRBV7-8 and TRBJ2-1; 8 bases are shared with TRBD2. Germline V CDR1 and CDR2: SGHVS, FQNEAQ. V gave up 1 base and J gave up 9 bases; unmatched junction bases: 8. The CDR3 length is 15 residues. CDR3 residues: CASSLGGGGPTEQFF. DNA of the CDR3: TGTGCCAGCAGCTTAGGGGGCGGGGGGCCTACTGAGCAGTTCTTC.

This chain links TRBV30 with TRBJ1-5; TRBD1 matches at 7 bases. V dropped 2 bases and J dropped 0; count of bases not matched to a gene: 4. Germline CDR1 is GTSNPN and CDR2 is SVGIG (reference sequence). This CDR3 contains 15 residues. The CDR3: CAWSHDRDSNQPQHF. CDR3 sequence (DNA): TGTGCCTGGAGTCATGACAGGGATAGCAATCAGCCCCAGCATTTT. Using reference TRBV30 and TRBJ1-5 for the parts outside the CDR3, the full variable domain is SQTIHQWPATLVQPVGSPLSLECTVEGTSNPNLYWYRQAAGRGLQLLFYSVGIGQISSEVPQNLSASRPQDRQFILSSKKLLLSDSGFYLCAWSHDRDSNQPQHFGDGTRLSIL.

V gene TRBV5-6 combines with J gene TRBJ2-7, with D maybe TRBD2 (5 bases). Germline assignment: CDR1 SGHDT and CDR2 YYEEEE. The CDR3 runs 15 residues. The ends were cut back, 4 bases at V and 0 bases at J, with 14 bases in the middle. CDR3 residues: CASSQTIKSSYEQYF. The DNA for the CDR3 is TGTGCCAGCAGCCAGACTATTAAAAGCTCCTACGAGCAGTACTTC. Full variable domain (outside the CDR3, taken from reference TRBV5-6 and TRBJ2-7): DAGVTQSPTHLIKTRGQQVTLRCSPKSGHDTVSWYQQALGQGPQFIFQYYEEEERQRGNFPDRFSGHQFPNYSSELNVNALLLGDSALYLCASSQTIKSSYEQYFGPGTRLTVT.

This clone has only a few counts. CDR3 protein: CASSFRLAGATYNEQFF. In DNA, the CDR3 is TGTGCCAGCAGCTTTAGACTAGCGGGAGCCACCTACAATGAGCAGTTCTTC. This chain uses TRBV7-6 with TRBJ2-1; 12 bases are a match to TRBD2. Germline V gene data show CDR1 as SGHVS and CDR2 as FNYEAQ. The V gene end was trimmed by 3 bases and the J gene end by 2 bases; junction bases not matched to a gene: 5. This CDR3 region has 17 residues.

The chain has TRBV6-5 and TRBJ1-5; 7 bases line up with TRBD1. With 4 bases clipped from V and 0 bases from J, the junction kept 6 bases outside the gene matches. CDR3 length: 16 amino acids. CDR1 and CDR2 (germline): MNHEY, SVGAGI. CDR3 DNA: TGTGCCAGCAGTTCCTTACAGGGGAATAGCAATCAGCCCCAGCATTTT. As protein: CASSSLQGNSNQPQHF.

The V call is TRBV10-1, the J call TRBJ1-1; no clear D gene. Germline V gives CDR1 WNHNN, CDR2 SYGVQD (reference sequence). V was shortened by 2 bases and J by 1 base, with 5 bases between the two germline ends. This CDR3 has 13 residues. The CDR3: CASSEPGNTEAFF. The DNA for the CDR3 is TGCGCCAGCAGTGAGCCCGGGAACACTGAAGCTTTCTTT.

This rearrangement joins TRBV7-9 to TRBJ2-1, with TRBD2 matching 9 bases. The ends lost 0 bases at V and 4 bases at J; junction bases unmatched: 1. The CDR3 extends over 15 amino acids. From germline, CDR1 is SEHNR and CDR2 FQNEAQ (reference sequence). The CDR3 sequence is CASSLASGGYNEQFF. The CDR3 nucleotides are TGTGCCAGCAGCTTAGCTAGCGGGGGTTACAATGAGCAGTTCTTC.

V usage is TRBV6-5 and J usage is TRBJ2-7, with 7 bases fitting TRBD1. Germline values: CDR1 MNHEY, CDR2 SVGAGI. This CDR3 region has 16 residues. The V segment lost 0 bases and the J segment 3 bases; nucleotides outside the gene matches: 8. In DNA form, the CDR3 reads TGTGCCAGCAGTTACTCGTATGAGGGGGCCTACTACGAGCAGTACTTC. It specifies CASSYSYEGAYYEQYF.

The rearrangement joins TRBV7-9 to TRBJ2-1, with 9 bases aligning to TRBD1. This CDR3 region has 13 residues. CDR1 is SEHNR, CDR2 FQNEAQ, per germline (reference sequence). Trimming took 5 bases from V and 6 from J; bases not matched to a gene: 2. The CDR3: CASSRTGANEQFF. In DNA, the CDR3 is TGTGCCAGCAGCAGGACAGGGGCCAATGAGCAGTTCTTC.

The chain is built from TRBV5-6 and TRBJ2-7, with 7 bases that match TRBD2. The CDR3 runs 15 residues. The germline CDR1 and CDR2 sequences are SGHDT and YYEEEE. The trim removed 4 bases at V and 5 bases at J, leaving 12 bases unmatched. The CDR3 spells CASSPGWTRVDEQYF. For the CDR3, the DNA is TGTGCCAGCAGCCCCGGTTGGACTAGGGTGGACGAGCAGTACTTC.

The CDR3 coding sequence is TGTGCCAGCAGCCAGAACAGGGTTGGCGAGCAGTACTTC. Amino acids: CASSQNRVGEQYF. The chain employs TRBV14 and TRBJ2-7; possibly TRBD1 for D (6 bases). V was clipped by 3 bases and J by 6 bases, with 12 bases between them. The CDR3 covers 13 residues. Germline CDR1 reads SGHDN; CDR2 reads FVKESK. The entire variable domain, with the rest obtained from reference TRBV14 and TRBJ2-7, is as follows: EAGVTQFPSHSVIEKGQTVTLRCDPISGHDNLYWYRRVMGKEIKFLLHFVKESKQDESGMPNNRFLAERTGGTYSTLKVQPAELEDSGVYFCASSQNRVGEQYFGPGTRLTVT.

The V and J genes are TRBV2 and TRBJ2-3, with D perhaps matching TRBD1 (6 bases). The germline CDR1 and CDR2 sequences are SNHLY and FYNNEI. The CDR3 has 16 residues. Between the trimmed V and J ends, which lost 3 bases and 3 bases, there was a span of 16 bases. The CDR3 sequence: CASSDFRYRDTDTQYF. The DNA of the CDR3 is TGTGCCAGCAGTGATTTTAGGTACAGGGATACAGATACGCAGTATTTT.

The rearrangement links TRBV5-4 to TRBJ2-3; TRBD2 matches 12 bases. CDR1 is SGHNT, CDR2 YYREEE, per germline (reference sequence). The CDR3 consists of 16 residues. V was clipped by 5 bases and J by 2 bases; unmatched bases: 6. CDR3 in DNA: TGTGCCAGCAGAACCGGGACTAGCGGGCCCACAGATACGCAGTATTTT. The encoded protein is CASRTGTSGPTDTQYF.

The chain links TRBV19 to TRBJ1-5; D is undetermined. The CDR3 is 15 amino acids. Looked up from germline, CDR1 is LNHDA and CDR2 is SQIVND (reference sequence). V lost 3 bases and J 1 base, leaving 10 bases between the germline ends. CDR3 loop: CASSIGLRSNQPQHF. CDR3 DNA sequence: TGTGCCAGTAGTATCGGGTTAAGGAGCAATCAGCCCCAGCATTTT.

The chain joins TRBV5-6 to TRBJ2-1, with a weak D call TRBD2 (6 bases). The V and J ends lost 2 bases and 1 base respectively, with 13 bases between them. In germline, CDR1 is SGHDT, CDR2 YYEEEE. The CDR3 totals 16 residues. The CDR3 here is CASSFPSVHSYNEQFF. As DNA, the CDR3 is TGTGCCAGCAGCTTCCCTAGCGTCCATTCCTACAATGAGCAGTTCTTC. Together with reference TRBV5-6 and TRBJ2-1, the CDR3 gives the full variable domain: DAGVTQSPTHLIKTRGQQVTLRCSPKSGHDTVSWYQQALGQGPQFIFQYYEEEERQRGNFPDRFSGHQFPNYSSELNVNALLLGDSALYLCASSFPSVHSYNEQFFGPGTRLTVL.

The chain uses TRBV5-4 and TRBJ2-5; TRBD2 matches at 8 bases. V gave up 3 bases and J gave up 4 bases; unmatched junction bases: 8. This CDR3 has 15 residues. Germline CDR1 SGHNT, CDR2 YYREEE (reference sequence). CDR3 loop: CASSSPGGAAETQYF. As DNA, the CDR3 is TGTGCCAGCAGCTCCCCCGGGGGGGCGGCAGAGACCCAGTACTTC.

The rearrangement uses TRBV19 and TRBJ2-1; TRBD2 agrees at 10 bases. V lost 6 bases to trimming and J lost 5 bases; unmatched junction nucleotides: 7. There are 15 residues in the CDR3. CDR1 LNHDA and CDR2 SQIVND come from the germline V gene (reference sequence). For the CDR3, the DNA is TGTGCCAGTAGACCTAGCGGGAGAGTCCACAATGAGCAGTTCTTC. This encodes CASRPSGRVHNEQFF.

Note on this clone: The junction and the germline gene differ at one end; a read error may be behind it. The J gene is TRBJ2-7, the V gene TRBV7-2; 10 bases align to TRBD1. This CDR3 region has 14 residues. The V gene's germline CDR1 is SGHTA and CDR2 FQGNSA. The CDR3 here is CVSSPRDRGYEQYF. The DNA for the CDR3 is TGTGTCAGCAGCCCTCGGGACAGGGGCTACGAGCAGTACTTC.

The gene calls are TRBV2 and TRBJ2-2; 8 bases align to TRBD2. J gave up 0 bases and V 8 bases, and 2 bases lay outside the gene matches. Germline V lookup: CDR1 SNHLY, CDR2 FYNNEI. This CDR3 contains 14 residues. The CDR3 DNA sequence: TGTGCCAGCGCGGGGGGTGCGAACACCGGGGAGCTGTTTTTT. It is translated as CASAGGANTGELFF. Combining the CDR3 with reference TRBV2 and TRBJ2-2 gives the whole variable domain EPEVTQTPSHQVTQMGQEVILRCVPISNHLYFYWYRQILGQKVEFLVSFYNNEISEKSEIFDDQFSVERPDGSNFTLKIRSTKLEDSAMYFCASAGGANTGELFFGEGSRLTVL.

The V and J genes are TRBV19 and TRBJ1-5; D uncertain. Germline loops: CDR1 LNHDA, CDR2 SQIVND (reference sequence). V was cut by 2 bases and J by 11 bases, with 13 bases left in between. There are 13 residues in the CDR3. Here the CDR3 reads CASSITGPGTQHF. In DNA form, the CDR3 reads TGTGCCAGTAGTATAACGGGTCCGGGGACCCAGCATTTT. Filled out from reference TRBV19 and TRBJ1-5, the complete variable domain reads DGGITQSPKYLFRKEGQNVTLSCEQNLNHDAMYWYRQDPGQGLRLIYYSQIVNDFQKGDIAEGYSVSREKKESFPLTVTSAQKNPTAFYLCASSITGPGTQHFGDGTRLSIL.

V gene TRBV11-2 combines with J gene TRBJ2-7; D is perhaps TRBD2 (5 bases). Trimming removed 1 base at V and 4 bases at J, with 14 bases between. Germline loops: CDR1 SGHAT, CDR2 FQNNGV. This CDR3 has 15 residues. CDR3 bases: TGTGCCAGCAGCTTAGGAGCTAGCTGGGCGTACGAGCAGTACTTC. Translating it yields CASSLGASWAYEQYF.

This chain connects TRBV7-8 to TRBJ1-5, with D unresolved. Germline loops: CDR1 SGHVS, CDR2 FQNEAQ. Trimming stripped 1 base from V and 7 bases from J, with 8 bases between. This CDR3 spans 13 amino acids. CDR3 DNA sequence: TGTGCCAGCAGCTTAGAACTGCGCCAGCCCCAGCATTTT. This translates into CASSLELRQPQHF.

V usage is TRBV5-1 and J usage is TRBJ1-1; D gene ambiguous. There are 15 residues in the CDR3. V was trimmed by 1 base and J by 3 bases, leaving 13 bases between them. Looked up from germline, CDR1 is SGHRS and CDR2 is YFSETQ. The CDR3: CASSLTGVGDTEAFF. In DNA form, the CDR3 reads TGCGCCAGCAGCTTGACCGGCGTCGGAGACACTGAAGCTTTCTTT.

The gene calls are TRBV19 and TRBJ2-7; TRBD2 aligns across 10 bases. The CDR3 spans 15 residues. Germline CDR1 LNHDA, CDR2 SQIVND (reference sequence). Trimming took 6 bases from V and 0 from J; bases not matched to a gene: 5. CDR3 loop: CASRRTSGDSYEQYF. Written as DNA, the CDR3 is TGTGCCAGTAGAAGGACTAGCGGTGACTCCTACGAGCAGTACTTC. Full variable domain (remainder filled in from reference TRBV19 and TRBJ2-7): DGGITQSPKYLFRKEGQNVTLSCEQNLNHDAMYWYRQDPGQGLRLIYYSQIVNDFQKGDIAEGYSVSREKKESFPLTVTSAQKNPTAFYLCASRRTSGDSYEQYFGPGTRLTVT.

CDR3 loop: CASSYRTGGDYGYTF. DNA of the CDR3: TGTGCCAGCAGCTACCGGACAGGGGGCGACTATGGCTACACCTTC. V usage is TRBV7-9 and J usage is TRBJ1-2, with 11 positions matching TRBD1. This CDR3 has 15 amino acids. CDR1 is SEHNR and CDR2 is FQNEAQ in the germline V gene (reference sequence). V lost 4 bases, J lost 3 bases, and 4 bases stayed unmatched.